This TCR beta chain originates from a study of cytomegalovirus exposure and HLA in healthy donors. Across the whole study: Most donors, 81% of over 300 genotyped, fell in the Caucasian-associated ancestry cluster.

The CDR3 contains 11 residues. Deletions cut 7 bases from V and 10 bases from J, with 11 bases between. In germline, CDR1 is SNHLY, CDR2 FYNNEI. Vbeta (60) and Jbeta (13) primers were used in the PCR. Sequenced by immunoSEQ multiplex PCR; TCRdb stores in-frame clones only, minus some. The sample data list some 110,000 clones. The V and J genes are TRBV2 and TRBJ1-5; D unclear. The sequence was obtained from a man younger than 45 in good health and CMV-seronegative. Sequences were obtained from PBMCs. The chain's CDR3 is CASNSEGPQHF. The CDR3 DNA reads TGTGCCAGCAACAGTGAGGGACCCCAGCATTTT.